This TCR beta chain was retrieved from a study of control samples from healthy donors and cancer patients. Data came from immunoSEQ multiplex PCR; TCRdb stores just in-frame clones and leaves some out. Of about 150,000 clones listed, roughly 94% are singletons. The length of the CDR3 is 12 residues. Trimming pared 4 bases from V and 2 bases from J, leaving 8 bases between. Germline CDR1 SQVTM, CDR2 ANQGSEA. Sequencing input: blood. This receptor was taken from a middle-aged woman in good health. The chain links TRBV29-1 to TRBJ1-1; a weak D match, TRBD1 (5 bases). The DNA of the CDR3 is TGCAGCGTTGGGGGGTTTAACACTGAAGCTTTCTTT. This encodes CSVGGFNTEAFF.